The 5 T cell receptor beta chains below come from one sample, sequenced in a study of blood T cells in healthy people across ages (dated by TCRdb to the mid-2010s). Libraries were constructed by 5' RACE. The sample was run on an Illumina HiSeq 2500. A second PCR of roughly 7 to 11 cycles was performed with a sample-barcoded 5' primer and a J-beta primer mix. The public reads were run again by TCRdb, first through fastp at Q25 and then through MiXCR, and only productive beta chains were kept. All rows with the same CDR3 protein become a single entry with the most common DNA and genes. A total of about 800,000 distinct CDR3 sequences appear in this sample, around 25% of them only once. Under 4.5% of the sample goes to the ten largest clones. These records were also assigned to another study, of T cells of mothers and their children.

Sequences were obtained from blood. The origin of the receptors is a boy aged 10-17 years in good health.

The rearrangement uses TRBV4-3 and TRBJ2-2; D is perhaps TRBD1 (5 bases). This CDR3 has 17 residues. The germline V gene encodes CDR1 LGHNA and CDR2 YSLEER. V lost 0 bases to trimming and J lost 6 bases, with 17 bases between them. CDR3 amino acids: CASSQDGASRFPGELFF. DNA for the CDR3: TGCGCCAGCAGCCAAGATGGGGCTAGTCGGTTCCCCGGGGAGCTGTTTTTT.

This clonotype came up a few times. The chain is built from TRBV11-2 and TRBJ2-3; 9 bases align to TRBD2. The germline CDR1 and CDR2 sequences are SGHAT and FQNNGV. V lost 5 bases and J lost 7; bases outside the gene matches: 10. The CDR3 consists of 15 residues. The CDR3 protein is CASSPTGTSFNTQYF. For the CDR3, the DNA is TGTGCCAGCAGCCCCACCGGGACTAGCTTTAATACGCAGTATTTT.

This clonotype has only a few counts. This chain links TRBV7-3 with TRBJ2-7, with D uncertain. The ends were cut back, 3 bases at V and 5 bases at J, with 5 bases in the middle. The CDR3 has 11 amino acids. Looked up from germline, CDR1 is SGHTA and CDR2 is FQGTGA. CDR3 sequence (DNA): TGTGCCAGCAGCTTGAGAAACGAGCAGTACTTC. Amino acid sequence: CASSLRNEQYF.

This clonotype was seen more than once but under ten times. V usage is TRBV6-6 and J usage is TRBJ2-7; no clear D. CDR3 length equals 14 residues. CDR1 and CDR2 (germline): MNHNY, SVGAGI (reference sequence). Trimming left V 2 bases short and J 2 bases short, with 10 bases between. Here the CDR3 reads CASSYGLGTYEQYF. The CDR3 coding sequence is TGTGCCAGCAGTTACGGGTTAGGGACCTACGAGCAGTACTTC.

The rearrangement joins TRBV27 to TRBJ2-3; D call uncertain. V lost 8 bases and J 0 bases, leaving 12 bases between the germline ends. This CDR3 has 14 amino acids. The germline V gene has CDR1 MNHEY and CDR2 SMNVEV (reference sequence). CDR3 nucleotide sequence: TGTGCCAGCGCCGACGAAACTAGCACAGATACGCAGTATTTT. Encoded protein: CASADETSTDTQYF.